The TCR beta chain described here comes from a study of cytomegalovirus exposure and HLA in healthy donors. For the study at large: Drawn from HLA-typed donors, roughly 87 million unique TCRs were held in an early data release.

This clone was seen only a few times. Antigen: not known. Study-wide results and caveats: The HLA-A and HLA-B alleles of most subjects were reportedly predicted accurately from TCR beta sequences.

The CDR3 extends over 15 amino acids. V dropped 7 bases and J dropped 2; count of bases not matched to a gene: 10. From germline, CDR1 is SGHAT and CDR2 FQNNGV. The primer mix had 60 Vbeta and 13 Jbeta primers. Some clones are missing from TCRdb's copy, which holds only in-frame ones; the method was immunoSEQ multiplex PCR. The data show tens of thousands of clones, 78% seen once. This clonotype was obtained from a man between 35 and 55 years old in good health and CMV-seronegative. The specimen sequenced was PBMCs. The rearrangement links TRBV11-2 to TRBJ2-7; 8 nucleotides line up with TRBD1. The CDR3 is CASKPGTGFAYEQYF. For the CDR3, the DNA is TGTGCCAGCAAGCCCGGGACAGGCTTCGCCTACGAGCAGTACTTC. The full variable domain, its missing parts supplied by reference TRBV11-2 and TRBJ2-7, is EAGVAQSPRYKIIEKRQSVAFWCNPISGHATLYWYQQILGQGPKLLIQFQNNGVVDDSQLPKDRFSAERLKGVDSTLKIQPAKLEDSAVYLCASKPGTGFAYEQYFGPGTRLTVT.